This record concerns one TCR beta chain sequence. Its antigen is currently unknown. The read falls 3 residues short of the CDR3 end, and the missing part is taken from the germline J gene. immunoSEQ multiplex PCR used an average of 1200 ng genomic DNA. Sequencing was performed with immunoSEQ multiplex PCR; in TCRdb, only in-frame clones are kept and a portion is missing. This repertoire comprises roughly 20,000 clones; its ten largest clones make up around 3%. The data were taken from a study of T cells in women clearing cervical HPV infection. Overall study results and limits: TRBV6-7 relative abundance averaged about 0.1% in cases and 0.15% to 0.2% in controls. Associations may precede or follow infection; HPV-specific or memory T cells were not isolated.

Trimming took 0 bases from V and 5 from J, leaving 13 bases between them. The CDR3 length is 14 residues. Germline-derived CDR1 and CDR2 are DFQATT and SNEGSKA (reference sequence). Source material: blood buffy coat. The receptor's source is a woman between 18 and 70 years old with a cervical HPV16 infection that either progressed to CIN3+ or cleared (not recorded which). The chain is built from TRBV20-1 and TRBJ2-5, with D possibly being TRBD1 (5 bases). The CDR3 here is CSARDLSWGETQYF. The DNA read from the CDR3 is TGCAGTGCTAGAGATCTATCGTGGGGCGAGACC.